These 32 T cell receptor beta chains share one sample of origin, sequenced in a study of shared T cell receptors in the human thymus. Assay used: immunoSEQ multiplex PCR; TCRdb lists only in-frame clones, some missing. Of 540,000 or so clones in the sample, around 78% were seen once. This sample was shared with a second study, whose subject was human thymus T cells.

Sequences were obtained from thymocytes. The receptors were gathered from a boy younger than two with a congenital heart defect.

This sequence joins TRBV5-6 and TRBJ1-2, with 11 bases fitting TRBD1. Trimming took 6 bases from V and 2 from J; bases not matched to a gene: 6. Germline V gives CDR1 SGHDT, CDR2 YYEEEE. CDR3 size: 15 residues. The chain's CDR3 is CASTFGQGANYGYTF. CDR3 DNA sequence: TGTGCCAGCACCTTCGGACAGGGGGCAAACTATGGCTACACCTTC.

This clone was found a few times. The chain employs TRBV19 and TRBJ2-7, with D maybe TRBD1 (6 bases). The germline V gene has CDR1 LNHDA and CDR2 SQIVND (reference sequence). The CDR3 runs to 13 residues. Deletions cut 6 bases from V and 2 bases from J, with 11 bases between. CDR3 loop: CASRDRRTYEQYF. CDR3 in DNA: TGTGCCAGTAGAGACAGGCGAACCTACGAGCAGTACTTC.

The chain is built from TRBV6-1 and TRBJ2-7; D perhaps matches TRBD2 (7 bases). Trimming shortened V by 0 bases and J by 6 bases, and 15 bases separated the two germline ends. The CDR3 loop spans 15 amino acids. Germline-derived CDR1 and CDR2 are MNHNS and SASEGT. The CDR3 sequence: CASSEAGGRRAEQYF. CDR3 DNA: TGTGCCAGCAGTGAAGCGGGGGGGCGCAGGGCCGAGCAGTACTTC.

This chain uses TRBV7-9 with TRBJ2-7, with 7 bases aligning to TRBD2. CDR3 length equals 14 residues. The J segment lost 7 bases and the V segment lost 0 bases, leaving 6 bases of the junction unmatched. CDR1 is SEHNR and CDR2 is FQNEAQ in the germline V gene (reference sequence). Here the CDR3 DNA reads TGTGCCAGCAGCTTAGCGGGAGGGAAGGGGGAGCAGTACTTC. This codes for CASSLAGGKGEQYF. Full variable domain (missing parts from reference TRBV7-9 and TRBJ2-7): DTGVSQNPRHKITKRGQNVTFRCDPISEHNRLYWYRQTLGQGPEFLTYFQNEAQLEKSRLLSDRFSAERPKGSFSTLEIQRTEQGDSAMYLCASSLAGGKGEQYFGPGTRLTVT.

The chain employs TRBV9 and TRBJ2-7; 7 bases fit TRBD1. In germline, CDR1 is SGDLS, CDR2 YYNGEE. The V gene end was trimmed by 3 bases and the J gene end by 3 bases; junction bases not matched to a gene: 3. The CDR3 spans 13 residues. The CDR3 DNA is TGTGCCAGCAGCGGTGGACAGGTCTACGAGCAGTACTTC. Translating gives CASSGGQVYEQYF.

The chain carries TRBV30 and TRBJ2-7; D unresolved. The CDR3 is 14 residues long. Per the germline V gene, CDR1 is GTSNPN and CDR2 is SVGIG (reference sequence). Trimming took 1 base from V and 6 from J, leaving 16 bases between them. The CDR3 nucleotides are TGTGCCTGGAGTGGGCGTCATAACCGAGGCGAGCAGTACTTC. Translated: CAWSGRHNRGEQYF. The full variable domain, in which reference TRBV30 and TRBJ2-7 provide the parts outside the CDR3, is SQTIHQWPATLVQPVGSPLSLECTVEGTSNPNLYWYRQAAGRGLQLLFYSVGIGQISSEVPQNLSASRPQDRQFILSSKKLLLSDSGFYLCAWSGRHNRGEQYFGPGTRLTVT.

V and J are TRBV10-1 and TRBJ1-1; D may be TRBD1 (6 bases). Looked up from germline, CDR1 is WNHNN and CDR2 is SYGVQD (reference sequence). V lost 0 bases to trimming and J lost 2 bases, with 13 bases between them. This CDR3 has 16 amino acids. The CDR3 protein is CASSESTGTVNTEAFF. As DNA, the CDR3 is TGCGCCAGCAGTGAGTCGACAGGAACTGTTAACACTGAAGCTTTCTTT.

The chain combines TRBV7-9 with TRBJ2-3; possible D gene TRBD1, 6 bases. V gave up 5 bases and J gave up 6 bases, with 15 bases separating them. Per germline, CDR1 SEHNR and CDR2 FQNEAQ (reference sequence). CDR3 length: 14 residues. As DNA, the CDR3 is TGTGCCAGCAGCCCAGGGGTGGTATCCGATACGCAGTATTTT. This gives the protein CASSPGVVSDTQYF.

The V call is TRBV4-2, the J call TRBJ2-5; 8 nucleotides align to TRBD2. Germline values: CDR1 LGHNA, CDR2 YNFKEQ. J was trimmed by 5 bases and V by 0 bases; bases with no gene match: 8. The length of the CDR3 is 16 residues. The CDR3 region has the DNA TGTGCCAGCAGCCAAGAGGGAAGCGGGAGTGAGGAGACCCAGTACTTC. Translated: CASSQEGSGSEETQYF.

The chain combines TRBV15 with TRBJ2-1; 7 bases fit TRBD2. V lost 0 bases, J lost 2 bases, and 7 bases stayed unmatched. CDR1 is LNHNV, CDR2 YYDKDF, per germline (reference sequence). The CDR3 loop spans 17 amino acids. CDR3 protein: CATSRDRREWPYNEQFF. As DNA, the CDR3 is TGTGCCACCAGCAGAGATCGGCGGGAGTGGCCCTACAATGAGCAGTTCTTC.

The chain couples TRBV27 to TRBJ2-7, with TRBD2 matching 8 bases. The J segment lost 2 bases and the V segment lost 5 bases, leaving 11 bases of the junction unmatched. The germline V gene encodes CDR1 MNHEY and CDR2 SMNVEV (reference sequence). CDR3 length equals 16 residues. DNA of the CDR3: TGTGCCAGCAGTCCACCCTCTAGCGGGCACACCTACGAGCAGTACTTC. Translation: CASSPPSSGHTYEQYF.

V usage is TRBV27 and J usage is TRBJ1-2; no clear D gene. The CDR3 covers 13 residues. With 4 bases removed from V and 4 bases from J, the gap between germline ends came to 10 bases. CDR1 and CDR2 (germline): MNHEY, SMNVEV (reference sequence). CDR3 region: CASSSLRGYGYTF. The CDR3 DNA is TGTGCCAGCAGTTCCCTACGGGGCTATGGCTACACCTTC.

CDR3 nucleotide sequence: TGTGCCAGCAGTGAAGGTCAGGGTTGCCCAGCTTTCTTT. Its protein product is CASSEGQGCPAFF. This sequence joins TRBV25-1 and TRBJ1-1; D is perhaps TRBD1 (5 bases). Looked up from germline, CDR1 is MGHDK and CDR2 is SYGVNS. There are 13 residues in the CDR3. Trimming stripped 2 bases from V and 10 bases from J, with 14 bases between.

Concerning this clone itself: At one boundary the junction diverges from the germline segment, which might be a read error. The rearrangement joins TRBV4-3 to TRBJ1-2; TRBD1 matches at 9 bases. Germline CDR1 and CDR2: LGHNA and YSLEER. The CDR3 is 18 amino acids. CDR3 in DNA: TGCGCCAGCAGCCAAGGGTTGGGTGGGACAGGGAGTAACTATGGCTACCCCTTC. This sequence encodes CASSQGLGGTGSNYGYPF.

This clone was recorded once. CDR3 coding DNA: TGCGCCAGCAGCTTGTTCGGCGGTAGCGGGGACGAGCAGTTCTTC. It specifies CASSLFGGSGDEQFF. The chain joins TRBV5-1 to TRBJ2-1, with 8 bases that match TRBD2. This CDR3 contains 15 residues. CDR1 and CDR2 from the germline V gene are SGHRS and YFSETQ. V dropped 1 base and J dropped 10; count of bases not matched to a gene: 10. The variable domain in full, completed from reference TRBV5-1 and TRBJ2-1, reads KAGVTQTPRYLIKTRGQQVTLSCSPISGHRSVSWYQQTPGQGLQFLFEYFSETQRNKGNFPGRFSGRQFSNSRSEMNVSTLELGDSALYLCASSLFGGSGDEQFFGPGTRLTVL.

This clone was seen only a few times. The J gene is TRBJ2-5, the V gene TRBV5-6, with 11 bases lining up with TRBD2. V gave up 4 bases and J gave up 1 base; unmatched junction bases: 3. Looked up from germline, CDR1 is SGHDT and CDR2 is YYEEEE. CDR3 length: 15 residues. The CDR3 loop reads CASSAGTSGQETQYF. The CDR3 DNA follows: TGTGCCAGCAGCGCCGGGACTAGCGGCCAAGAGACCCAGTACTTC.

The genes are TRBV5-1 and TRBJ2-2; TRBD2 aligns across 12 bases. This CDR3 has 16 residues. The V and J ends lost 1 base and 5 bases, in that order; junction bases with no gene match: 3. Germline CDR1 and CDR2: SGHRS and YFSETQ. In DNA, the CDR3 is TGCGCCAGCAGCTTGCCTAGCGGGAGGGAAACCGGGGAGCTGTTTTTT. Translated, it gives CASSLPSGRETGELFF.

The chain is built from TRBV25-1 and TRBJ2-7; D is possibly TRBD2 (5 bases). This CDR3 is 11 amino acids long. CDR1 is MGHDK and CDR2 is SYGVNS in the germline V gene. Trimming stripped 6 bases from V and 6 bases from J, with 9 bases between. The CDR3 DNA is TGTGCCAGCAGCACTAGGAGCGAGCAGTACTTC. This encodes CASSTRSEQYF.

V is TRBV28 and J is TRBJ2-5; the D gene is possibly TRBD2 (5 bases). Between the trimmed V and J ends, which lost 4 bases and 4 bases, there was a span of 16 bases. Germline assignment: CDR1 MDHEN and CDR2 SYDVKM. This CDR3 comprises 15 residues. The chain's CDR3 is CASSSSHRGRETQYF. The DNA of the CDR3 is TGTGCCAGCAGTTCCTCGCACCGGGGTCGAGAGACCCAGTACTTC. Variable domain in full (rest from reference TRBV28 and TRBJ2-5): DVKVTQSSRYLVKRTGEKVFLECVQDMDHENMFWYRQDPGLGLRLIYFSYDVKMKEKGDIPEGYSVSREKKERFSLILESASTNQTSMYLCASSSSHRGRETQYFGPGTRLLVL.

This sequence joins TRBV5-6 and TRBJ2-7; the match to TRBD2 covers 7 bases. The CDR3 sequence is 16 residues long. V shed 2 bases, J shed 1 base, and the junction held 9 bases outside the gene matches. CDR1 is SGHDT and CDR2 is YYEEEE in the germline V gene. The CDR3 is CASSFLASGSSYEQYF. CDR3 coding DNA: TGTGCCAGCAGCTTTCTTGCTAGCGGTAGTTCCTACGAGCAGTACTTC.

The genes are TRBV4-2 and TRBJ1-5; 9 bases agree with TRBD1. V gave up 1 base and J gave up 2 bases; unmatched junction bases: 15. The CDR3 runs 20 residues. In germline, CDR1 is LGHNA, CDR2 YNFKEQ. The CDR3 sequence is CASSQGGGTGRVRGNQPQHF. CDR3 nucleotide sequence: TGTGCCAGCAGCCAAGGGGGGGGGACAGGGAGGGTCCGGGGCAATCAGCCCCAGCATTTT.

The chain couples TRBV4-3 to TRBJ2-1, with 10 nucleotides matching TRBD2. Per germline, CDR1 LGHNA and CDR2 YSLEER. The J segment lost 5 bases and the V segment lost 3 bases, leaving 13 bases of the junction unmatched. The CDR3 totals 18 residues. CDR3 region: CASSQSRTGTSENNEQFF. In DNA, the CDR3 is TGCGCCAGCAGCCAGTCACGAACCGGGACTAGCGAAAACAATGAGCAGTTCTTC.

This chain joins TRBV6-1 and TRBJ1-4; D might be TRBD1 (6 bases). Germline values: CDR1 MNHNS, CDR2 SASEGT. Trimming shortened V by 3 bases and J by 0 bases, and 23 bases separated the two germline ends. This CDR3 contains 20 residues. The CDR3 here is CASSDLIRDNTTATNEKLFF. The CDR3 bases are TGTGCCAGCAGTGACCTAATCCGGGACAACACAACCGCAACTAATGAAAAACTGTTTTTT.

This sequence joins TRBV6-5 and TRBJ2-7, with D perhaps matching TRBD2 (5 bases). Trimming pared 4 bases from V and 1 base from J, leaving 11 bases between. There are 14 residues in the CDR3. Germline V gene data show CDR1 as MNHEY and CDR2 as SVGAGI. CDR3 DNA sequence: TGTGCCAGCAGTTTGAGCGGAGGATCCTACGAGCAGTACTTC. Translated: CASSLSGGSYEQYF.

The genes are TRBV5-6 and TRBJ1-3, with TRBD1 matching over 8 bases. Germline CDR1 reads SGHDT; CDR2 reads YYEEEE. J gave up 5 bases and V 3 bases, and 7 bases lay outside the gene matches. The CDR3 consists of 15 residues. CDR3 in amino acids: CASSSSGQGRNTIYF. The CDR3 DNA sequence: TGTGCCAGCAGCTCGAGTGGACAGGGCCGAAACACCATATATTTT.

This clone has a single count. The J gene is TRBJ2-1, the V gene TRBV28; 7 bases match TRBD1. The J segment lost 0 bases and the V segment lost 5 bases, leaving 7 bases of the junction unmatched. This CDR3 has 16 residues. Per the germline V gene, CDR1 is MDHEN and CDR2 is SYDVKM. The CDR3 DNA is TGTGCCAGCAGTCCCGGACAGGAGAGCTCCTACAATGAGCAGTTCTTC. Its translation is CASSPGQESSYNEQFF.

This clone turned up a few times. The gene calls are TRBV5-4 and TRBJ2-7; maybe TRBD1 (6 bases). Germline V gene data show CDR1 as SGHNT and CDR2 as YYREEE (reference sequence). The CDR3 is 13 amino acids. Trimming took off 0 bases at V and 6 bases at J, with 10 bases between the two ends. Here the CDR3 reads CASSLGQEVEQYF. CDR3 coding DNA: TGTGCCAGCAGCTTGGGACAGGAGGTCGAGCAGTACTTC.

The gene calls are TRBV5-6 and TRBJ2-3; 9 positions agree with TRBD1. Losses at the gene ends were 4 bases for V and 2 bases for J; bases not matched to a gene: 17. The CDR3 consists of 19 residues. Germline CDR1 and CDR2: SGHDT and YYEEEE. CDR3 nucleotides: TGTGCCAGCAGCGAACACACAGGGGGCGTGGGCCTTCACACAGATACGCAGTATTTT. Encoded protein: CASSEHTGGVGLHTDTQYF. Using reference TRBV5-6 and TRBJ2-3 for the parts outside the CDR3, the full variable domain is DAGVTQSPTHLIKTRGQQVTLRCSPKSGHDTVSWYQQALGQGPQFIFQYYEEEERQRGNFPDRFSGHQFPNYSSELNVNALLLGDSALYLCASSEHTGGVGLHTDTQYFGPGTRLTVL.

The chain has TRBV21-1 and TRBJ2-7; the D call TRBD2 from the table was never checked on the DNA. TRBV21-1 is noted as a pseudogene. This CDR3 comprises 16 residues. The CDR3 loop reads CASSKALGGPAYEQYF. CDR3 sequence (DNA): TGTGCCAGCAGCAAAGCGCTCGGGGGGCCGGCCTACGAGCAGTACTTC.

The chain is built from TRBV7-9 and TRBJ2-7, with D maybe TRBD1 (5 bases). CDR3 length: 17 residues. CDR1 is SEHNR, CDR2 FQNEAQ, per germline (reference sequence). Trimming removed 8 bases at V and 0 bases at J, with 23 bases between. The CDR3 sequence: CASRPQTGYPNSYEQYF. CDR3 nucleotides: TGTGCCAGCCGCCCCCAAACAGGATACCCAAACTCCTACGAGCAGTACTTC.

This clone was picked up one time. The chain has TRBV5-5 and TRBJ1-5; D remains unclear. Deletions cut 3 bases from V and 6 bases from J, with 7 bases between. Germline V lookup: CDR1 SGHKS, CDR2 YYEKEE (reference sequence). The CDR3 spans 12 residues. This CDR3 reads CASSSGGQPQHF. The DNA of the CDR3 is TGTGCCAGCAGCTCGGGAGGTCAGCCCCAGCATTTT.

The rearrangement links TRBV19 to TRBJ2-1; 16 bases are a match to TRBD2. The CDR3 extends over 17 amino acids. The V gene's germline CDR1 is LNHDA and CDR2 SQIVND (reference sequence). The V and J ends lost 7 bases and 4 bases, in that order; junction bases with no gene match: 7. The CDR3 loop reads CASMGTSGRAGYNEQFF. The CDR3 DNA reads TGTGCCAGTATGGGGACTAGCGGGAGGGCCGGGTACAATGAGCAGTTCTTC. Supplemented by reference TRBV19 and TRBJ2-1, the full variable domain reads DGGITQSPKYLFRKEGQNVTLSCEQNLNHDAMYWYRQDPGQGLRLIYYSQIVNDFQKGDIAEGYSVSREKKESFPLTVTSAQKNPTAFYLCASMGTSGRAGYNEQFFGPGTRLTVL.